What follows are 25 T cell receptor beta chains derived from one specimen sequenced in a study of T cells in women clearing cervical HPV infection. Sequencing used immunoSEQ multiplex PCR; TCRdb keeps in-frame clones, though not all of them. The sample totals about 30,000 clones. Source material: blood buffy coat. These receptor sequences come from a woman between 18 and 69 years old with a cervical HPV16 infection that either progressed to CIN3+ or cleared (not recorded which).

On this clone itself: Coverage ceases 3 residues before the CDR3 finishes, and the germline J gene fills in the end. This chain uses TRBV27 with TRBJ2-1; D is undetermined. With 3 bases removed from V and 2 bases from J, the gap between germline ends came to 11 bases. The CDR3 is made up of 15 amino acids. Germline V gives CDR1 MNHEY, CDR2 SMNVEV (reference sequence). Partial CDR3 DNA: TGTGCCAGCAGTTTTGGGTCAGGTCCCTACAATGAG. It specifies CASSFGSGPYNE. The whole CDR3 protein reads CASSFGSGPYNEQFF.

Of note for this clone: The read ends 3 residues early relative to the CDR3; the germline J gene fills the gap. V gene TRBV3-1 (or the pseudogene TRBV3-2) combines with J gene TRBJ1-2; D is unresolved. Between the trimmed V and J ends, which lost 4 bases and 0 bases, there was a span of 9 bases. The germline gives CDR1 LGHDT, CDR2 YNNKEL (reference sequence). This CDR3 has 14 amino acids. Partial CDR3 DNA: TGTGCCAGCAGCCGACAAAGTTCTAACTATGGC. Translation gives CASSRQSSNYG. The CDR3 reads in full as CASSRQSSNYGYTF.

CDR3 sequence reads: CASSLGVGQTTDTQYF. The sequenced CDR3 bases are TGCGCCAGCAGCTTGGGGGTGGGACAGACCACAGATACG. The V call is TRBV5-1, the J call TRBJ2-3, with 7 bases aligning to TRBD1. The read ends 3 residues before the CDR3 terminus; that terminus is restored from the germline J gene. Germline loops: CDR1 SGHRS, CDR2 YFSETQ. This CDR3 is built from 16 residues. The ends lost 0 bases at V and 2 bases at J; junction bases unmatched: 6.

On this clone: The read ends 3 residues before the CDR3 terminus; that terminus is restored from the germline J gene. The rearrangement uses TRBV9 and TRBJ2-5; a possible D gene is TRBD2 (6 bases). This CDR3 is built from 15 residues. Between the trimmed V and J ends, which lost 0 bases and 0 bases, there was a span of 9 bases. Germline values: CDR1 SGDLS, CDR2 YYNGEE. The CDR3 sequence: CASSVGTMYQETQYF. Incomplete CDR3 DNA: TGTGCCAGCAGCGTAGGGACTATGTACCAAGAGACC.

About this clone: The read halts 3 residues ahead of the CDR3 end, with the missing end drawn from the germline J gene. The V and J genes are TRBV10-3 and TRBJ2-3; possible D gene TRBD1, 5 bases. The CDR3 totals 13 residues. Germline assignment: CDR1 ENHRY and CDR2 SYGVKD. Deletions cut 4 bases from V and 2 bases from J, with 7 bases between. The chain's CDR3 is CAISGGPTDTQYF. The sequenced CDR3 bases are TGTGCCATCAGTGGGGGCCCCACAGATACG.

CDR3 DNA (partial): TGTGCCATGGAGGGGCCCCTAACGACTGAA. This encodes CAMEGPLTTE. From start to end, the CDR3 is CAMEGPLTTEAFF. This rearrangement joins TRBV7-9 to TRBJ1-1; maybe TRBD1 (5 bases). The CDR3 extends 3 residues past the end of the read, so its final part is completed from the germline J gene. The CDR3 runs 13 residues. Between the trimmed V and J ends, which lost 10 bases and 5 bases, there was a span of 17 bases. Germline loops: CDR1 SEHNR, CDR2 FQNEAQ (reference sequence).

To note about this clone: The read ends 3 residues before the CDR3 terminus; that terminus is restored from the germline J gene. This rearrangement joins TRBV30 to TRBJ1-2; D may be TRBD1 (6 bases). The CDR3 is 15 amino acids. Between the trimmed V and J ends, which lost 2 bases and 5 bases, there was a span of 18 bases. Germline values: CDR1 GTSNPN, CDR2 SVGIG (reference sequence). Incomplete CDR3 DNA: TGTGCCTGGAGTCCTATGTCACACAGGGAGTATGGC. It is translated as CAWSPMSHREYG. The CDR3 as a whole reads CAWSPMSHREYGYTF.

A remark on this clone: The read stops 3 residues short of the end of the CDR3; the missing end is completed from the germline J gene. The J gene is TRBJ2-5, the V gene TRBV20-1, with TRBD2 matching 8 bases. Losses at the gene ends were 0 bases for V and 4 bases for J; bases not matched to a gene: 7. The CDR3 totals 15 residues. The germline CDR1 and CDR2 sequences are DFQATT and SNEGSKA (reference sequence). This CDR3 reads CSARDPRGEPETQYF. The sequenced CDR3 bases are TGCAGTGCTAGAGATCCGCGGGGGGAACCAGAGACC.

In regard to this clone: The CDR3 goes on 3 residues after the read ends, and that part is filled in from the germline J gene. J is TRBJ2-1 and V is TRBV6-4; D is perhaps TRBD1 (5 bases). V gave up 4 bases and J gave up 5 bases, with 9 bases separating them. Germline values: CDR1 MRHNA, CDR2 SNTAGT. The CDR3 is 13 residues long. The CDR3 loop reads CASSGDSHNEQFF. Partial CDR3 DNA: TGTGCCAGCAGTGGAGACAGCCACAATGAG.

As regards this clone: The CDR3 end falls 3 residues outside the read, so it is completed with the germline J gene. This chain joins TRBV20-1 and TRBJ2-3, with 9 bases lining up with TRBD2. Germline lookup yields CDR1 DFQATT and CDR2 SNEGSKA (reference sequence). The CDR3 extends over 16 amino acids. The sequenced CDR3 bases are TGCAGTGCTAGAGCTCTAGAGCGGGAGGAAAGGGAGACG. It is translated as CSARALEREERET. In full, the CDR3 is CSARALEREERETQYF.

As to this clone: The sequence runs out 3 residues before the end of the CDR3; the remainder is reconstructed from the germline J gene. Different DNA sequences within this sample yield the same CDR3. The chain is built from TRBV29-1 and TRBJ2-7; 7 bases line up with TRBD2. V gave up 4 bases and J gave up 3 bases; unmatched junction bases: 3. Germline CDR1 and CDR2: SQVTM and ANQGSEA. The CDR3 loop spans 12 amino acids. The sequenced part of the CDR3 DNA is TGCAGCGTTGGGACTAGTGGCTACGAG. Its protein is CSVGTSGYE. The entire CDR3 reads CSVGTSGYEQYF.

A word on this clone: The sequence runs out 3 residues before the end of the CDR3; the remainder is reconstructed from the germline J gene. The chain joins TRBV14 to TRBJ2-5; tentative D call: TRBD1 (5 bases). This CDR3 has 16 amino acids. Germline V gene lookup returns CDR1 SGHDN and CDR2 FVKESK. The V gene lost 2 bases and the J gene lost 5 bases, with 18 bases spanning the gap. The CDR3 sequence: CASSQRPDTHGETQYF. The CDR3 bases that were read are TGTGCCAGCAGCCAACGGCCGGACACTCATGGGGAGACC. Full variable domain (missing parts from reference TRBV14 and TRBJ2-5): EAGVTQFPSHSVIEKGQTVTLRCDPISGHDNLYWYRRVMGKEIKFLLHFVKESKQDESGMPNNRFLAERTGGTYSTLKVQPAELEDSGVYFCASSQRPDTHGETQYFGPGTRLLVL.

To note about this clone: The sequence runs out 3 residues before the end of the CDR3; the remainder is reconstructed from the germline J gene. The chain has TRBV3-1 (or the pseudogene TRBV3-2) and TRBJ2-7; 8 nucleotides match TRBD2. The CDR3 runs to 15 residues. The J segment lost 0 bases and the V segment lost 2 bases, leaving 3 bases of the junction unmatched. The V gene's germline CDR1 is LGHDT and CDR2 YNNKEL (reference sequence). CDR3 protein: CASSQISGDSYEQYF. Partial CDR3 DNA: TGTGCCAGCAGCCAAATTAGCGGGGACTCCTACGAG.

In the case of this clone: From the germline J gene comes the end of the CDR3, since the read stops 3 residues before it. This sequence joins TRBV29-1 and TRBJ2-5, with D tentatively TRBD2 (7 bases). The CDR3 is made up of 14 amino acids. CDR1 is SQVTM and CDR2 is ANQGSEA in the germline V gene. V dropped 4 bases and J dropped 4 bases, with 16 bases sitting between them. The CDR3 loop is CSVARGGAGETQYF. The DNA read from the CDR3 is TGCAGCGTTGCTAGGGGGGGCGCGGGAGAGACC.

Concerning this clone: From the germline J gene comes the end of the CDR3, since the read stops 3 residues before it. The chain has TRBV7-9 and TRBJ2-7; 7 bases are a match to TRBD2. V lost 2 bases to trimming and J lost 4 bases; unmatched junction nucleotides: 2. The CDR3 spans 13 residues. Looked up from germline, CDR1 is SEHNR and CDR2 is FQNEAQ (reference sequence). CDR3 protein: CASSLSGGYEQYF. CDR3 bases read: TGTGCCAGCAGCTTATCGGGGGGATACGAG. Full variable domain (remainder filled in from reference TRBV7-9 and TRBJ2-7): DTGVSQNPRHKITKRGQNVTFRCDPISEHNRLYWYRQTLGQGPEFLTYFQNEAQLEKSRLLSDRFSAERPKGSFSTLEIQRTEQGDSAMYLCASSLSGGYEQYFGPGTRLTVT.

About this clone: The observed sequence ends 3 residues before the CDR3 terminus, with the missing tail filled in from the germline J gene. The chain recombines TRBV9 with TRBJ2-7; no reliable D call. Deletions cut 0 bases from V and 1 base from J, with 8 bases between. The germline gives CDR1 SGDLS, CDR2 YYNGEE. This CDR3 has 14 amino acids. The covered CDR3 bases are TGTGCCAGCAGCGTAGAGACTTCTTCCTACGAG. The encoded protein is CASSVETSSYE. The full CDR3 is CASSVETSSYEQYF.

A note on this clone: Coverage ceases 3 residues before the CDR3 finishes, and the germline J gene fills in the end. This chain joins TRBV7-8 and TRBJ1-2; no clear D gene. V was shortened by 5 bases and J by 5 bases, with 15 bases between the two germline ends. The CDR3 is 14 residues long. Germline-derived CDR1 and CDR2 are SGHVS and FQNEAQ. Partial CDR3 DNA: TGTGCCAGCAGCACGGAGGGTCCCCCATATGGC. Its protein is CASSTEGPPYG. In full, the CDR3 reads CASSTEGPPYGYTF.

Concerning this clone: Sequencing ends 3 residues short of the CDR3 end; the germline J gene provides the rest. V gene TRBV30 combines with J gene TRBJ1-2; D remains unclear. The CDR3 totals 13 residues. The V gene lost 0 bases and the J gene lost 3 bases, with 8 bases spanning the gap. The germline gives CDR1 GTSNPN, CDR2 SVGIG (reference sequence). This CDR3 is CAWSVEGYYGYTF. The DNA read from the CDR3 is TGTGCCTGGAGTGTAGAAGGGTACTATGGC.

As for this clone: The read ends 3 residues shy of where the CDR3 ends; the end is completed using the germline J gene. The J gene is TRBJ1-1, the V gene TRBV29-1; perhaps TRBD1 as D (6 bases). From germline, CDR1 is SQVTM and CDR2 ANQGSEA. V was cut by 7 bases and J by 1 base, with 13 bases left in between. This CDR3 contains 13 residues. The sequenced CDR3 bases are TGCAGCGATGGGACAACCGGGAACACTGAA. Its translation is CSDGTTGNTE. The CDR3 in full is CSDGTTGNTEAFF.

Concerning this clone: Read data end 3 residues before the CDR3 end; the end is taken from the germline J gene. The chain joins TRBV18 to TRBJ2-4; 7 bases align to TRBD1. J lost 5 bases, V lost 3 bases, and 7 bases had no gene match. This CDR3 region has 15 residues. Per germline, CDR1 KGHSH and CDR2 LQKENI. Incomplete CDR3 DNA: TGTGCCAGCTCACCGAGAGGGGACAGAGAAAACATT. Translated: CASSPRGDRENI. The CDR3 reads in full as CASSPRGDRENIQYF.

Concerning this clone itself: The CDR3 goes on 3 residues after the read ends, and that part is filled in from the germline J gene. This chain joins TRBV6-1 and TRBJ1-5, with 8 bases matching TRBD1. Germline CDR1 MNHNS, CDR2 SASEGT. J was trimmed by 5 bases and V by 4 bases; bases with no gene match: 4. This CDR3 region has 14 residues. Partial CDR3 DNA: TGTGCCAGCAGTGCCAGGGGGCGATATCAGCCC. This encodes CASSARGRYQP. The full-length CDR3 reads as CASSARGRYQPQHF.

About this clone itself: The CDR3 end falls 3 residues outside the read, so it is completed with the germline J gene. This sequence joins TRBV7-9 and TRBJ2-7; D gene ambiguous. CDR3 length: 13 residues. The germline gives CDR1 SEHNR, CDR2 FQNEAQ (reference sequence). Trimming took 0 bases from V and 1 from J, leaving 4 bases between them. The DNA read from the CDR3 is TGTGCCAGCAGCTTAGCCCAGTCCTACGAG. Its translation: CASSLAQSYE. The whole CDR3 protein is CASSLAQSYEQYF.

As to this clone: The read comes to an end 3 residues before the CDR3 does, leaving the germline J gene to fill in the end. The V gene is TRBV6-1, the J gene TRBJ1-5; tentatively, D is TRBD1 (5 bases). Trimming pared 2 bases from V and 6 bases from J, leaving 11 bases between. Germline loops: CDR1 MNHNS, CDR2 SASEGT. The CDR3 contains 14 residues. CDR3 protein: CASSESGIGQPQHF. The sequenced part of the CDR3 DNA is TGTGCCAGCAGTGAATCAGGGATCGGTCAGCCC.

The CDR3 DNA, read in part, is TGCGCCAGCAGTAACTCGGTATTCTACGAG. Translating gives CASSNSVFYE. The full CDR3 is CASSNSVFYEQYF. This chain links TRBV5-1 with TRBJ2-7; no reliable D call. The read ends 3 residues early relative to the CDR3; the germline J gene fills the gap. Germline V gene lookup returns CDR1 SGHRS and CDR2 YFSETQ. V dropped 5 bases and J dropped 3 bases, with 12 bases sitting between them. The CDR3 totals 13 residues.

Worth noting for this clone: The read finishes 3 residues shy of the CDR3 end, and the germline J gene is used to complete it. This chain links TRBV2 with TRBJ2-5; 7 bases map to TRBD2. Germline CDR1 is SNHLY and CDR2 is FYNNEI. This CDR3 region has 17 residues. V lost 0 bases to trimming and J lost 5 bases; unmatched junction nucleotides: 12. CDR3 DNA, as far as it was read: TGTGCCAGCAGTGAAGCGCTAAGCGGGGCCTTAGGGGAGACC. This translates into CASSEALSGALGET. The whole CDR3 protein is CASSEALSGALGETQYF. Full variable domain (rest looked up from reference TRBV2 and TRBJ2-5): EPEVTQTPSHQVTQMGQEVILRCVPISNHLYFYWYRQILGQKVEFLVSFYNNEISEKSEIFDDQFSVERPDGSNFTLKIRSTKLEDSAMYFCASSEALSGALGETQYFGPGTRLLVL.